What follows are 5 T cell receptor beta chains derived from one specimen sequenced in a study of blood T cell repertoires in COVID-19. Repertoires were generated with immunoSEQ multiplex PCR, while TCRdb's copy carries only in-frame clones and drops some. This table has approximately 260,000 clones, 80% to 90% appearing once. Sequencing was carried out using peripheral blood. All receptors come from a woman in her 70s with COVID-19, enrolled during active disease.

This chain connects TRBV2 to TRBJ2-5; possibly TRBD1 for D (7 bases). In germline, CDR1 is SNHLY, CDR2 FYNNEI. This CDR3 contains 17 residues. V was clipped by 9 bases and J by 2 bases, with 25 bases between them. CDR3 sequence: CARPLIQGGVGQETQYF. The CDR3 region has the DNA TGTGCCAGACCCCTCATCCAGGGGGGAGTAGGGCAAGAGACCCAGTACTTC.

This clone came up once. The J gene is TRBJ1-2, the V gene TRBV7-9, with TRBD1 as a possible D gene (6 bases). Germline values: CDR1 SEHNR, CDR2 FQNEAQ (reference sequence). Trimming stripped 7 bases from V and 8 bases from J, with 17 bases between. There are 13 residues in the CDR3. The CDR3 coding sequence is TGTGCCAGCACCATAAACAGGGTCTGGGGCTACACCTTC. It translates to CASTINRVWGYTF.

V usage is TRBV30 and J usage is TRBJ1-1; unclear D gene. CDR1 is GTSNPN and CDR2 is SVGIG in the germline V gene (reference sequence). This CDR3 has 11 residues. Trimming left V 6 bases short and J 8 bases short, with 13 bases between. Written as DNA, the CDR3 is TGTGCCTGCCAGAGGCAAGCCGAAGCTTTCTTT. It yields the protein CACQRQAEAFF. Full variable domain (missing parts from reference TRBV30 and TRBJ1-1): SQTIHQWPATLVQPVGSPLSLECTVEGTSNPNLYWYRQAAGRGLQLLFYSVGIGQISSEVPQNLSASRPQDRQFILSSKKLLLSDSGFYLCACQRQAEAFFGQGTRLTVV.

This clone has only one observation. The J gene is TRBJ1-6, the V gene TRBV19; 7 nucleotides line up with TRBD1. The CDR3 has 14 amino acids. CDR1 is LNHDA, CDR2 SQIVND, per germline (reference sequence). V lost 9 bases and J lost 6; bases outside the gene matches: 8. The CDR3 sequence is CASEQGYGNSPLHF. The CDR3 region has the DNA TGTGCCAGCGAACAGGGGTACGGTAATTCACCCCTCCACTTT.

The chain employs TRBV7-2 and TRBJ2-7; a weak D match, TRBD1 (6 bases). Germline CDR1 is SGHTA and CDR2 is FQGNSA. The CDR3 covers 16 residues. V was clipped by 0 bases and J by 0 bases, with 12 bases between them. In DNA form, the CDR3 reads TGTGCCAGCAGCTTAGCAGATGGACAGCCCTCCTACGAGCAGTACTTC. It codes for CASSLADGQPSYEQYF.